This T cell receptor (beta chain) was sequenced during a study of cytotoxic CD8 clonotypes in ibrutinib-treated CLL. The CDR3 length is 15 residues. Germline CDR1 reads SGHTA; CDR2 reads FQGNSA. The trim removed 7 bases at V and 2 bases at J, leaving 6 bases unmatched. Data came from immunoSEQ multiplex PCR; TCRdb stores just in-frame clones and leaves some out. Among fewer than 70,000 clones listed, approximately 71% were seen once. This TCR was recovered from a human donor with chronic lymphocytic leukemia. The chain is built from TRBV7-2 and TRBJ1-5; 9 bases agree with TRBD1. The sample here was PBMCs, taken after 12 months of ibrutinib treatment. The CDR3 loop is CASKGTGGRNQPQHF. The CDR3 bases are TGTGCCAGCAAGGGAACAGGGGGCCGCAATCAGCCCCAGCATTTT.